The clone carrying this TCR beta chain was detected many times. Its antigen is not known. Each CDR3 protein is one row after TCRdb ran MiXCR on the 5' RACE reads. Counted here are 250,000 to 350,000 distinct CDR3 sequences, just under 9.5% occurring once; the ten biggest clones make up 6% to 8.5%. These data are taken from a study of identical twins. Points from the study as a whole: For zero-insertion analyses, partial confounding could come from invariant MAIT and iNKT cells.

This sample was also put to use in a study of yellow fever vaccine responses in identical twins.

The receptor was isolated from a woman between 18 and 30 years old in good health. Material for sequencing was CD8+ T cells sorted from blood.

CDR3 in amino acids: CASWQETQYF. The CDR3 DNA reads as TGTGCCAGCTGGCAAGAGACCCAGTACTTC. The chain is built from TRBV25-1 and TRBJ2-5; D remains ambiguous. CDR1 MGHDK and CDR2 SYGVNS come from the germline V gene. The CDR3 runs to 10 residues. V was shortened by 8 bases and J by 2 bases, with 3 bases between the two germline ends. Full variable domain (missing parts from reference TRBV25-1 and TRBJ2-5): EADIYQTPRYLVIGTGKKITLECSQTMGHDKMYWYQQDPGMELHLIHYSYGVNSTEKGDLSSESTVSRIRTEHFPLTLESARPSHTSQYLCASWQETQYFGPGTRLLVL.